This T cell receptor (beta chain) was observed in a study of cytomegalovirus exposure and HLA in healthy donors. This CDR3 region has 15 residues. The V gene's germline CDR1 is SGHVS and CDR2 FNYEAQ. V lost 1 base and J lost 3, with 10 bases in between. The PCR had 60 Vbeta and 13 Jbeta primers. Method: immunoSEQ multiplex PCR; TCRdb's copy keeps in-frame clones and lacks some. Among 150,000 or so clones listed, approximately 80% were seen once. Study-level findings and limits: Immune exposure data for these donors was limited to CMV serostatus.

Concerning this clone: Its cognate antigen is unknown.

The chain uses TRBV7-6 and TRBJ1-5; D gene ambiguous. The TCR was taken from a man in his fifties or sixties in good health and CMV-seronegative. The specimen was PBMCs. The CDR3 DNA reads as TGTGCCAGCAGCTTAGGGGGAGAGATCAATCAGCCCCAGCATTTT. This sequence encodes CASSLGGEINQPQHF.